The rows below give T cell receptor beta chains drawn from one sample of a study of cytomegalovirus exposure and HLA in healthy donors. Profiled with immunoSEQ multiplex PCR; TCRdb holds only in-frame clones, not every one. The repertoire holds some 71,000 clones, 65% to 70% seen once, with 7.6% in the top ten. The source material was PBMCs. The receptors were gathered from a middle-aged man in good health and CMV-seropositive. Each CDR3 is given with its conserved first and last residue. The D gene is left open where the match is weak. Not all rows give a size; the values are once, few, many and, for expanded clones, a class.

CDR3nt: TGTGCCAGCAGCTTAGTTCTGGGAGGGCATGTTGAAGCTTTCTTT; CDR3aa: CASSLVLGGHVEAFF; j_gene: TRBJ1-1; d_gene: .; v_gene: TRBV7-2; abundance: .
CDR3nt: TGTGCCTGGAGTAATCCCCGGACATTCCTTCACTCTCAGCCCCAGCATTTT; CDR3aa: CAWSNPRTFLHSQPQHF; j_gene: TRBJ1-5; d_gene: .; v_gene: TRBV30; abundance: .
CDR3nt: TGCGCCAGTACGCGACAGGACGTTAACACTGAAGCTTTCTTT; CDR3aa: CASTRQDVNTEAFF; j_gene: TRBJ1-1; d_gene: .; v_gene: TRBV4-1; abundance: .
CDR3nt: TGTGCCAGCAGTGGACTCTACGAGCAGTACTTC; CDR3aa: CASSGLYEQYF; j_gene: TRBJ2-7; d_gene: .; v_gene: TRBV25-1; abundance: .
CDR3nt: TGCGCCAGCAGCCCCCAAGGGGAGGGTGGCTACACCTTC; CDR3aa: CASSPQGEGGYTF; j_gene: TRBJ1-2; d_gene: .; v_gene: TRBV5-1; abundance: .
CDR3nt: TGTGCCAGCAGCTCTTTAGGGCAGGGTGGTGGTGATGAAAAACTGTTTTTT; CDR3aa: CASSSLGQGGGDEKLFF; j_gene: TRBJ1-4; d_gene: .; v_gene: TRBV5-6; abundance: .
CDR3nt: TGTGCCAGCAGCCCCGAGACAGATACGCAGTATTTT; CDR3aa: CASSPETDTQYF; j_gene: TRBJ2-3; d_gene: .; v_gene: TRBV7-2; abundance: few
CDR3nt: TGTGCCAGCAGTCGCGCCGGGACAGGGGCAGAGACCCAGTACTTC; CDR3aa: CASSRAGTGAETQYF; j_gene: TRBJ2-5; d_gene: TRBD1; v_gene: TRBV27; abundance: .
CDR3nt: TGTGCCAGCATCACTGGGGGGGAGAACACTGAAGCTTTCTTT; CDR3aa: CASITGGENTEAFF; j_gene: TRBJ1-1; d_gene: .; v_gene: TRBV28; abundance: once
CDR3nt: TGCAGCGTTGAGGAGTCTTCCTACGAGCAGTACTTC; CDR3aa: CSVEESSYEQYF; j_gene: TRBJ2-7; d_gene: .; v_gene: TRBV29-1; abundance: .
CDR3nt: TGTGCCAGCAGCAAACGGGACAGTAATTCACCCCTCCACTTT; CDR3aa: CASSKRDSNSPLHF; j_gene: TRBJ1-6; d_gene: TRBD1; v_gene: TRBV25-1; abundance: .
CDR3nt: TGTGCCAGCTCACCAAAGCAGGCGACCCTTGGGACTGAAGCTTTCTTT; CDR3aa: CASSPKQATLGTEAFF; j_gene: TRBJ1-1; d_gene: .; v_gene: TRBV18; abundance: once
CDR3nt: TGTGCCAGTGAGGACAGGCGAGACCAAGAGACCCAGTACTTC; CDR3aa: CASEDRRDQETQYF; j_gene: TRBJ2-5; d_gene: TRBD1; v_gene: TRBV19; abundance: .
CDR3nt: TGTGCCAGTAGTATATATCGGTCGGTTACTTACGAAGCTTTCTTT; CDR3aa: CASSIYRSVTYEAFF; j_gene: TRBJ1-1; d_gene: .; v_gene: TRBV19; abundance: .
CDR3nt: TGTGCCAGCCGGGACAGGGCCGGGGGGTACAATGAGCAGTTCTTC; CDR3aa: CASRDRAGGYNEQFF; j_gene: TRBJ2-1; d_gene: TRBD1; v_gene: TRBV19; abundance: .
CDR3nt: TGTGCCAGCAGCTCGACAGGGGAGGATGGCTACACCTTC; CDR3aa: CASSSTGEDGYTF; j_gene: TRBJ1-2; d_gene: TRBD1; v_gene: TRBV5-4; abundance: .
CDR3nt: TGTGCCAGCAGACCAGGGGTAAGGGGGGCCAACGTCCTGACTTTC; CDR3aa: CASRPGVRGANVLTF; j_gene: TRBJ2-6; d_gene: .; v_gene: TRBV27; abundance: .
CDR3nt: TGTGCCAGCAGCTTCCGGGACACCAGAACCTACGAGCAGTACTTC; CDR3aa: CASSFRDTRTYEQYF; j_gene: TRBJ2-7; d_gene: .; v_gene: TRBV5-5; abundance: few
CDR3nt: TGTGCCAGCAGCTTGGGTGGGAGACCCTCCTACAATGAGCAGTTCTTC; CDR3aa: CASSLGGRPSYNEQFF; j_gene: TRBJ2-1; d_gene: .; v_gene: TRBV5-4; abundance: few
CDR3nt: TGTGCCAGCAGCATGGGGGCAGGAGATCAGCCCCAGCATTTT; CDR3aa: CASSMGAGDQPQHF; j_gene: TRBJ1-5; d_gene: .; v_gene: TRBV2; abundance: .
CDR3nt: TGTGCCAGTACCACGGACAGGGGGCGTTCAGATACGCAGTATTTT; CDR3aa: CASTTDRGRSDTQYF; j_gene: TRBJ2-3; d_gene: TRBD1; v_gene: TRBV19; abundance: .
CDR3nt: TGTGCCGCCCGGGGAGGGGCTAATGAAAAACTGTTTTTT; CDR3aa: CAARGGANEKLFF; j_gene: TRBJ1-4; d_gene: .; v_gene: TRBV10-3; abundance: .
CDR3nt: TGTGCCAGCAGCGCAGGACTGGTCCCCTACGAGCAGTACTTC; CDR3aa: CASSAGLVPYEQYF; j_gene: TRBJ2-7; d_gene: .; v_gene: TRBV5-6; abundance: .
CDR3nt: TGTGCCAGCAGTGCGGACAGGGTTGTGGATGGCTACACCTTC; CDR3aa: CASSADRVVDGYTF; j_gene: TRBJ1-2; d_gene: TRBD1; v_gene: TRBV2; abundance: .
CDR3nt: TGTGCCAGCAGTGTGGAAGGACAGGGGAGCACTGAAGCTTTCTTT; CDR3aa: CASSVEGQGSTEAFF; j_gene: TRBJ1-1; d_gene: TRBD1; v_gene: TRBV2; abundance: .
CDR3nt: TGTGCCAGCAGCTTTGACAGGGGGCGGGAGCAGTACTTC; CDR3aa: CASSFDRGREQYF; j_gene: TRBJ2-7; d_gene: TRBD1; v_gene: TRBV7-2; abundance: .
CDR3nt: TGTGCCAGCAGCGTAGCCGGCGGGTCTTATAATTCACCCCTCCACTTT; CDR3aa: CASSVAGGSYNSPLHF; j_gene: TRBJ1-6; d_gene: .; v_gene: TRBV9; abundance: few
CDR3nt: TGCGCCAGCAGCCAGACAGGGAATAATTCACCCCTCCACTTT; CDR3aa: CASSQTGNNSPLHF; j_gene: TRBJ1-6; d_gene: TRBD1; v_gene: TRBV4-3; abundance: .
CDR3nt: TGTGCCAGCAGTGAGAACGGTGCGAACACCGGGGAGCTGTTTTTT; CDR3aa: CASSENGANTGELFF; j_gene: TRBJ2-2; d_gene: .; v_gene: TRBV2; abundance: .